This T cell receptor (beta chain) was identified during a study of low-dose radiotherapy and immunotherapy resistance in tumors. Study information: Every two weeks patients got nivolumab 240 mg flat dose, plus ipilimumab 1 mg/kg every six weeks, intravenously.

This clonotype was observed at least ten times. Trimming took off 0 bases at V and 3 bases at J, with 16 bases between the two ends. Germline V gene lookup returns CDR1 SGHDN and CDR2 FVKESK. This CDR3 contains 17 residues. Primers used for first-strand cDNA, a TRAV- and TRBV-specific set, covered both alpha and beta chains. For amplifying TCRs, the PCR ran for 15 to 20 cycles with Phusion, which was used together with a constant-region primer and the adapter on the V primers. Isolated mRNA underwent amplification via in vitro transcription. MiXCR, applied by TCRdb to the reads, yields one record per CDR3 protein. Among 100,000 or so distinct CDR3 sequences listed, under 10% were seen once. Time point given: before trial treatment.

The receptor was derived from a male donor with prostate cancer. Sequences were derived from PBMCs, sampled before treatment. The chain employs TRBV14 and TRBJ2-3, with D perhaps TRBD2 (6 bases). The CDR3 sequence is CASSQEIGGRTTDTQYF. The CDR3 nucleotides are TGTGCCAGCAGCCAAGAGATCGGAGGGAGAACAACAGATACGCAGTATTTT.